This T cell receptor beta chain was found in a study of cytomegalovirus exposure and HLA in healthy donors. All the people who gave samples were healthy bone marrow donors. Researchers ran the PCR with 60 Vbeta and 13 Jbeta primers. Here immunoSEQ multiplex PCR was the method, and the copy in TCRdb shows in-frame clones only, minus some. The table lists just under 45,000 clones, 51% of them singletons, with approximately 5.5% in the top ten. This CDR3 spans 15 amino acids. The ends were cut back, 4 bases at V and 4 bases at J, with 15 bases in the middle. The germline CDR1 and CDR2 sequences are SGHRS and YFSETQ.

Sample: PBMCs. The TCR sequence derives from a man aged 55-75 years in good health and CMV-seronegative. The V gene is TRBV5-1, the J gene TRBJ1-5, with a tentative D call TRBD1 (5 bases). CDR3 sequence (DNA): TGCGCCAGCAGCCCCGACAGCGTTGAAAATCAGCCCCAGCATTTT. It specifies CASSPDSVENQPQHF.